The entry below gives a single TCR beta chain sequence along with its context. Healthy bone marrow donors made up the donor group. The record originates from a study of cytomegalovirus exposure and HLA in healthy donors. Trimming took 7 bases from V and 5 from J, leaving 14 bases between them. From germline, CDR1 is MNHNS and CDR2 SASEGT. The CDR3 covers 14 residues. 60 Vbeta and 13 Jbeta primers were used in PCR. Here immunoSEQ multiplex PCR was the method, and the copy in TCRdb shows in-frame clones only, minus some. The repertoire holds roughly 190,000 clones, with about 90% as singletons. The source of this sequence is a man under 40 in good health and CMV-seronegative. J is TRBJ2-2 and V is TRBV6-1, with a tentative D call TRBD1 (5 bases). Specimen: PBMCs. CDR3 amino acids: CASNGRVGTGELFF. CDR3 DNA sequence: TGTGCCAGCAATGGCAGGGTAGGGACCGGGGAGCTGTTTTTT.